The 10 T cell receptor beta chains below all came from one sample that was sequenced in a study of CD8+ T cells in alopecia areata. It was cDNA, reverse transcribed from extracted RNA, that served as the sequencing template. Clones were sequenced by immunoSEQ multiplex PCR, and TCRdb holds only the in-frame ones, with some missing. The sample lists about 170,000 clones; roughly 50% were seen once. Sample treatment: oral pan-JAK inhibitor, 5-10 mg twice daily. The sequences come from CD4+ T cells sorted from blood, collected around week 55, from a patient treated with tofacitinib. The receptors originated from a human donor with alopecia areata.

This sequence joins TRBV27 and TRBJ2-7; 9 bases are shared with TRBD1. CDR1 and CDR2 from the germline V gene are MNHEY and SMNVEV (reference sequence). The CDR3 sequence is 15 residues long. Unmatched junction bases numbered 7, after V lost 5 bases and J lost 2 bases. The CDR3 reads CASSRPGTGTYEQYF. DNA for the CDR3: TGTGCCAGCAGTCGTCCCGGGACAGGGACCTACGAGCAGTACTTC.

Of note for this clone: Other DNA sequences in this specimen translate into the identical CDR3. This chain uses TRBV30 with TRBJ2-7, with a possible D match to TRBD1 (5 bases). The V and J ends lost 0 bases and 6 bases respectively, with 6 bases between them. Germline V gives CDR1 GTSNPN, CDR2 SVGIG (reference sequence). The CDR3 runs 11 residues. The CDR3 loop reads CAWSVQVEQYF. The DNA of the CDR3 is TGTGCCTGGAGTGTACAGGTCGAGCAGTACTTC.

The V call is TRBV7-2, the J call TRBJ2-7, with D perhaps TRBD1 or TRBD2 (6 bases each). Trimming took off 1 base at V and 2 bases at J, with 12 bases between the two ends. Germline V gene sequence: CDR1 SGHTA, CDR2 FQGNSA. The CDR3 covers 15 residues. The CDR3 is CASSLGGTTAYEQYF. CDR3 DNA: TGTGCCAGCAGCTTAGGCGGGACAACGGCCTACGAGCAGTACTTC. Looking up the rest from reference TRBV7-2 and TRBJ2-7 gives the full variable domain: GAGVSQSPSNKVTEKGKDVELRCDPISGHTALYWYRQSLGQGLEFLIYFQGNSAPDKSGLPSDRFSAERTGGSVSTLTIQRTQQEDSAVYLCASSLGGTTAYEQYFGPGTRLTVT.

The chain couples TRBV30 to TRBJ1-5, with D unresolved. The CDR3 covers 15 residues. Between the trimmed V and J ends, which lost 0 bases and 1 base, there was a span of 10 bases. Germline values: CDR1 GTSNPN, CDR2 SVGIG (reference sequence). CDR3 DNA sequence: TGTGCCTGGAGTGTACGTGCGGTCAGCAATCAGCCCCAGCATTTT. Its protein is CAWSVRAVSNQPQHF.

V usage is TRBV25-1 and J usage is TRBJ2-5; no definite D call. CDR3 length equals 16 residues. The germline CDR1 and CDR2 sequences are MGHDK and SYGVNS. Trimming took off 4 bases at V and 9 bases at J, with 24 bases between the two ends. Here the CDR3 reads CASSVLVGTGSAAQYF. As DNA, the CDR3 is TGTGCCAGCAGTGTCCTAGTGGGAACCGGATCGGCGGCCCAGTACTTC.

V gene TRBV4-2 combines with J gene TRBJ2-3; no clear D. The CDR3 totals 16 residues. CDR1 and CDR2 from the germline V gene are LGHNA and YNFKEQ. The ends were cut back, 4 bases at V and 0 bases at J, with 14 bases in the middle. CDR3 bases: TGTGCCAGCAGCCCATTCCTACGTGCTAGCACAGATACGCAGTATTTT. This encodes CASSPFLRASTDTQYF.

V usage is TRBV4-1 and J usage is TRBJ1-5; 11 positions agree with TRBD1. V lost 2 bases, J lost 4 bases, and 7 bases stayed unmatched. This CDR3 has 17 amino acids. Germline values: CDR1 MGHRA, CDR2 YSYEKL. CDR3 region: CASSQTRDRGSNQPQHF. CDR3 coding DNA: TGCGCCAGCAGCCAAACCCGGGACAGGGGGTCTAATCAGCCCCAGCATTTT.

The chain uses TRBV5-4 and TRBJ2-5, with no clear D. Trimming removed 0 bases from V and 0 bases from J, with 3 bases in between. In germline, CDR1 is SGHNT, CDR2 YYREEE (reference sequence). The CDR3 length is 13 residues. DNA for the CDR3: TGTGCCAGCAGCTTGGCATACCAAGAGACCCAGTACTTC. Translation gives CASSLAYQETQYF.

This clone was observed a few times. V is TRBV4-1 and J is TRBJ2-5; TRBD1 is a possible D gene (6 bases). Trimming took 0 bases from V and 2 from J, leaving 10 bases between them. Per the germline V gene, CDR1 is MGHRA and CDR2 is YSYEKL. The CDR3 sequence is 15 residues long. The CDR3 is CASSQEGTRQETQYF. The CDR3 nucleotides read TGCGCCAGCAGCCAAGAGGGGACAAGACAAGAGACCCAGTACTTC.

This clone appeared a single time. The chain joins TRBV10-2 to TRBJ1-2; D not certain. Germline V lookup: CDR1 WSHSY, CDR2 SAAADI. V dropped 3 bases and J dropped 4 bases, with 9 bases sitting between them. The CDR3 sequence is 13 residues long. The CDR3 DNA sequence: TGCGCCAGCAGTGAAAGGGCCCTCTATGGCTACACCTTC. This encodes CASSERALYGYTF.